The 30 T cell receptor beta chains listed next were all sequenced from one sample in a study of massively parallel sequencing of T cell beta chains. From the 5' RACE reads, TCRdb called clonotypes with MiXCR, one entry per CDR3 protein. Among roughly 4,200 distinct CDR3 sequences listed, 35% to 40% were seen once. Sequenced material: commercial RNA from peripheral blood pooled from many donors. The receptor set was obtained from a pool of human donors in good health; the sample was commercial RNA pooled from many donors.

This clonotype was detected a few times. V gene TRBV7-6 combines with J gene TRBJ2-3; no definite D call. This CDR3 is built from 13 residues. The V and J ends lost 1 base and 2 bases respectively, with 4 bases between them. The germline gives CDR1 SGHVS, CDR2 FNYEAQ. The CDR3 DNA follows: TGTGCCAGCAGCTTAGGGGACACAGATACGCAGTATTTT. This translates into CASSLGDTDTQYF.

The genes are TRBV14 and TRBJ2-5, with D hard to call. The CDR3 has 12 amino acids. Trimming removed 0 bases from V and 6 bases from J, with 5 bases in between. Germline V CDR1 and CDR2: SGHDN, FVKESK. CDR3 protein: CASSQDRQTQYF. CDR3 bases: TGTGCCAGCAGCCAAGACAGACAGACCCAGTACTTC.

V usage is TRBV20-1 and J usage is TRBJ1-2; D possibly corresponds to TRBD1 (6 bases). Germline loops: CDR1 DFQATT, CDR2 SNEGSKA (reference sequence). The CDR3 extends over 12 amino acids. The germline V and J ends were trimmed by 7 bases and 3 bases, with 12 bases remaining between them. CDR3 bases: TGCAGTGGAACTAAGGGGGACTATGGCTACACCTTC. Translation gives CSGTKGDYGYTF.

V and J are TRBV29-1 and TRBJ2-1, with 8 positions matching TRBD2. Per germline, CDR1 SQVTM and CDR2 ANQGSEA. With V trimmed by 6 bases and J by 2 bases, 3 bases remained unmatched. The CDR3 totals 13 residues. The CDR3 region has the DNA TGCAGCGTCTATAGCGGGACCTACAATGAGCAGTTCTTC. This encodes CSVYSGTYNEQFF.

This sequence joins TRBV5-1 and TRBJ2-7, with no clear D. V dropped 0 bases and J dropped 2 bases, with 9 bases sitting between them. From germline, CDR1 is SGHRS and CDR2 YFSETQ. CDR3 length: 14 amino acids. In nucleotides, the CDR3 is TGCGCCAGCAGCTTGGCCGGCTCCACCTACGAGCAGTACTTC. It yields the protein CASSLAGSTYEQYF.

In DNA form, the CDR3 reads TGTGCCAGCAGTTACTTGACAGGGAATGGCTACACCTTC. It translates to CASSYLTGNGYTF. The chain joins TRBV6-2 or TRBV6-3 to TRBJ1-2, with 7 positions matching TRBD1. The germline V gene has CDR1 MNHEY and CDR2 SVGEGT. The CDR3 runs 13 residues. V trimming: 1 base; J trimming: 6 bases; junction bases outside the gene matches: 2.

V usage is TRBV20-1 and J usage is TRBJ2-7; D gene ambiguous. The CDR3 extends over 13 amino acids. CDR1 is DFQATT and CDR2 is SNEGSKA in the germline V gene (reference sequence). The V end lost 0 bases, the J end lost 1 base, and 7 bases lay between the germline ends. This chain's CDR3 is CSAREGLSYEQYF. The CDR3 region has the DNA TGCAGTGCTAGAGAAGGGCTATCCTACGAGCAGTACTTC.

This clonotype was seen only a few times. The chain combines TRBV13 with TRBJ2-3; a weak D match, TRBD1 (5 bases). This CDR3 contains 11 residues. With 7 bases removed from V and 8 bases from J, the gap between germline ends came to 10 bases. Germline CDR1 reads PRHDT; CDR2 reads FYEKMQ (reference sequence). CDR3 sequence (DNA): TGTGCCAGCACCATTGACAGTACGCAGTATTTT. It specifies CASTIDSTQYF.

This clonotype was seen a handful of times. The chain carries TRBV20-1 and TRBJ2-2, with TRBD2 matching over 8 bases. The ends lost 5 bases at V and 6 bases at J; junction bases unmatched: 8. The CDR3 is made up of 14 amino acids. Germline V lookup: CDR1 DFQATT, CDR2 SNEGSKA (reference sequence). CDR3 loop: CSAPGGLHAGELFF. CDR3 sequence (DNA): TGCAGTGCTCCGGGGGGGTTACATGCCGGGGAGCTGTTTTTT.

This clonotype is large in the sample. The chain links TRBV7-2 to TRBJ1-5; no clear D gene. Germline values: CDR1 SGHTA, CDR2 FQGNSA. Trimming removed 3 bases at V and 4 bases at J, with 10 bases between. The CDR3 spans 14 residues. The CDR3 bases are TGTGCCAGCAGCTTCCCAGGCATTAATCAGCCCCAGCATTTT. Its translation is CASSFPGINQPQHF.

This clonotype has more than one count but fewer than ten. The rearrangement uses TRBV11-3 and TRBJ2-3; unclear D gene. Germline CDR1 SGHNT, CDR2 YENEEA. The CDR3 sequence is 14 residues long. Trimming took 1 base from V and 6 from J, leaving 11 bases between them. The CDR3 bases are TGTGCCAGCAGCTTAGGGGTCGGGTTGGATACGCAGTATTTT. Amino acids: CASSLGVGLDTQYF.

This clonotype was detected only a few times. The V gene is TRBV6-2 or TRBV6-3, the J gene TRBJ1-4; D gene uncertain. This CDR3 region has 13 residues. Trimming took off 2 bases at V and 6 bases at J, with 7 bases between the two ends. Germline V gene lookup returns CDR1 MNHEY and CDR2 SVGEGT. CDR3 sequence reads: CASSYRVYEKLFF. The CDR3 bases are TGTGCCAGCAGTTACCGGGTTTATGAAAAACTGTTTTTT.

This clonotype showed up just a few times. The rearrangement links TRBV20-1 to TRBJ1-6; possibly TRBD1 for D (6 bases). V was trimmed by 1 base and J by 5 bases, leaving 12 bases between them. Germline V gives CDR1 DFQATT, CDR2 SNEGSKA (reference sequence). This CDR3 spans 15 amino acids. The DNA of the CDR3 is TGCAGTGCTAGAGTAAGGGGGTCCGATAATTCACCCCTCCACTTT. Protein: CSARVRGSDNSPLHF.

The V gene is TRBV7-6, the J gene TRBJ2-3; TRBD2 is a possible D gene (5 bases). V gave up 7 bases and J gave up 6 bases, with 8 bases separating them. CDR1 and CDR2 from the germline V gene are SGHVS and FNYEAQ. CDR3 length: 11 residues. CDR3 bases: TGTGCCAGCACCCCGGGGGATACGCAGTATTTT. Amino acid sequence: CASTPGDTQYF.

The V call is TRBV10-3, the J call TRBJ2-1; D may match TRBD1 or TRBD2 (5 bases each). Per germline, CDR1 ENHRY and CDR2 SYGVKD. V was shortened by 3 bases and J by 6 bases, with 15 bases between the two germline ends. The CDR3 runs 15 residues. The CDR3 nucleotides are TGTGCCATCAGTGACCCGGGGATTAGGGGCAATGAGCAGTTCTTC. Amino acids: CAISDPGIRGNEQFF.

This clonotype has just a few counts. J is TRBJ2-1 and V is TRBV7-2; D is ambiguous. CDR3 length equals 14 residues. V was cut by 2 bases and J by 5 bases, with 10 bases left in between. Germline values: CDR1 SGHTA, CDR2 FQGNSA. The CDR3, as DNA: TGTGCCAGCAGCTTATGGGTACGGGACAATGAGCAGTTCTTC. This gives the protein CASSLWVRDNEQFF.

This clonotype was counted a few times. This chain uses TRBV10-3 with TRBJ1-6; 8 nucleotides agree with TRBD1. There are 15 residues in the CDR3. Germline V gene data show CDR1 as ENHRY and CDR2 as SYGVKD. V was clipped by 5 bases and J by 8 bases; unmatched bases: 8. CDR3 loop: CAISTTTGDDSPLHF. The CDR3 region has the DNA TGTGCCATCAGTACTACGACAGGGGACGATTCACCCCTCCACTTT.

This clonotype is categorized as medium-sized (0.01 to 0.1%). This rearrangement joins TRBV7-3 to TRBJ2-4; the D gene is possibly TRBD2 (7 bases). Germline CDR1 is SGHTA and CDR2 is FQGTGA. V lost 1 base and J lost 8, with 9 bases in between. The CDR3 has 13 residues. CDR3 region: CASSLKGGYIQYF. The CDR3 DNA reads TGTGCCAGCAGCTTAAAGGGGGGGTACATTCAGTACTTC.

The V call is TRBV10-3, the J call TRBJ2-2; no firm D call. From germline, CDR1 is ENHRY and CDR2 SYGVKD. The CDR3 is 14 amino acids. V gave up 0 bases and J gave up 7 bases, with 9 bases separating them. The CDR3 region is CAISESVGGGELFF. In DNA form, the CDR3 reads TGTGCCATCAGTGAGTCGGTGGGCGGCGGGGAGCTGTTTTTT.

By sample fraction, this clonotype is large (0.1 to 1%). The genes are TRBV29-1 and TRBJ1-2; 7 bases agree with TRBD1. Germline V gene lookup returns CDR1 SQVTM and CDR2 ANQGSEA. The CDR3 has 13 amino acids. Losses at the gene ends were 4 bases for V and 2 bases for J; bases not matched to a gene: 4. CDR3 amino acids: CSVGDSVNYGYTF. Here the CDR3 DNA reads TGCAGCGTTGGGGACAGCGTGAACTATGGCTACACCTTC.

The V gene is TRBV2, the J gene TRBJ1-1; D might be TRBD1 (5 bases). The germline gives CDR1 SNHLY, CDR2 FYNNEI. This CDR3 region has 11 residues. V gave up 4 bases and J gave up 7 bases, with 7 bases separating them. In nucleotides, the CDR3 is TGTGCCAGCAGTGCCACAGGTGAAGCTTTCTTT. Protein sequence: CASSATGEAFF.

The genes are TRBV5-1 and TRBJ2-5; possible D gene TRBD2, 5 bases. Trimming pared 4 bases from V and 7 bases from J, leaving 11 bases between. In germline, CDR1 is SGHRS, CDR2 YFSETQ. This CDR3 is 12 amino acids long. In DNA form, the CDR3 reads TGCGCCAGCAGCGAGCCCGAGGGGACCCAGTACTTC. Its translation: CASSEPEGTQYF.

This clonotype was observed a handful of times. This rearrangement joins TRBV7-6 to TRBJ2-7, with D perhaps TRBD2 (5 bases). Germline CDR1 is SGHVS and CDR2 is FNYEAQ. V lost 5 bases and J 6 bases, leaving 8 bases between the germline ends. The CDR3 runs to 11 residues. The CDR3: CASSPGLEQYF. The CDR3 bases are TGTGCCAGCAGCCCCGGACTCGAGCAGTACTTC.

This chain links TRBV10-3 with TRBJ2-7; D is possibly TRBD1 (6 bases). Germline values: CDR1 ENHRY, CDR2 SYGVKD. Deletions cut 4 bases from V and 7 bases from J, with 8 bases between. The CDR3 spans 11 residues. Here the CDR3 reads CAISGGPEQYF. The CDR3 bases are TGTGCCATCAGTGGGGGGCCAGAGCAGTACTTC.

The chain combines TRBV20-1 with TRBJ2-7; 8 bases are a match to TRBD1. This CDR3 has 13 amino acids. V shed 4 bases and J 2 bases; nucleotides not matched to a gene: 4. The germline CDR1 and CDR2 sequences are DFQATT and SNEGSKA (reference sequence). For the CDR3, the DNA is TGCAGTGCTACCACAGGGGGGCCCTACGAGCAGTACTTC. Protein: CSATTGGPYEQYF.

This clonotype was seen a few times. The V call is TRBV29-1, the J call TRBJ2-7; D possibly corresponds to TRBD2 (5 bases). The CDR3 spans 12 residues. Germline V lookup: CDR1 SQVTM, CDR2 ANQGSEA. The germline V and J ends were trimmed by 4 bases and 1 base, with 8 bases remaining between them. DNA of the CDR3: TGCAGCGTTGTTACTAGATCCTACGAGCAGTACTTC. Translation gives CSVVTRSYEQYF.

The chain recombines TRBV20-1 with TRBJ1-2; D ambiguous. CDR1 DFQATT and CDR2 SNEGSKA come from the germline V gene (reference sequence). This CDR3 is 14 amino acids long. The germline V and J ends were trimmed by 0 bases and 1 base, with 9 bases remaining between them. As DNA, the CDR3 is TGCAGTGCTAGAGATGGGTACGGTAACTATGGCTACACCTTC. Amino acids: CSARDGYGNYGYTF.

About this clonotype: The final CDR3 position lacks the conserved phenylalanine or tryptophan, pointing to a likely read error. The CDR3 spells CATSRVNEQFC. DNA of the CDR3: TGTGCCACCAGCAGAGTTAATGAGCAGTTCTGC. This chain connects TRBV15 to TRBJ2-1; the D is unclear. V was pared by 1 base and J by 7 bases, with 2 bases between. Per germline, CDR1 LNHNV and CDR2 YYDKDF (reference sequence). This CDR3 is built from 11 residues.

The rearrangement joins TRBV20-1 to TRBJ2-1; 8 bases are shared with TRBD1. In germline, CDR1 is DFQATT, CDR2 SNEGSKA (reference sequence). V shed 3 bases and J 9 bases; nucleotides not matched to a gene: 4. The CDR3 contains 12 residues. CDR3 DNA: TGCAGTGCTAGTTCAGGGGGCGTTGAGCAGTTCTTC. This gives the protein CSASSGGVEQFF.

This chain uses TRBV29-1 with TRBJ2-4; no clear D gene. The CDR3 sequence is 12 residues long. V gave up 4 bases and J gave up 3 bases, with 7 bases separating them. Germline lookup yields CDR1 SQVTM and CDR2 ANQGSEA. CDR3 sequence (DNA): TGCAGCGTTGGTCAGCACAAAAACATTCAGTACTTC. Amino acid sequence: CSVGQHKNIQYF.